This T cell receptor (beta chain) was observed in a study of T cells after yellow fever vaccination. Study-wide points: Though it reached lower strength, the secondary response hit its peak faster, day 5 versus 15. Clonotypes found in both CD4 and CD8 compartments made up a small share.

Regarding this clonotype: What it recognizes is unknown.

As TCR cDNA was made by 5'RACE template switching, a universal primer site and UMIs were added. Each CDR3 protein gets one entry after TCRdb re-called the 5' RACE reads with MiXCR. Counted here are about 330,000 distinct CDR3 sequences, around 7% occurring once; the ten biggest clones make up roughly 19%. Losses at the gene ends were 4 bases for V and 11 bases for J; bases not matched to a gene: 8. Per the germline V gene, CDR1 is SGHRS and CDR2 is YFSETQ. The CDR3 covers 12 residues. The specimen was PBMCs, collected about 49 days after the first yellow fever vaccination. This rearrangement joins TRBV5-1 to TRBJ1-2, with TRBD1 matching 7 bases. The sequence derives from a man younger than 35 who received the YFV17D yellow fever vaccine. CDR3: CASSPGTESYTF. The CDR3 DNA sequence: TGCGCCAGCAGCCCCGGGACAGAGAGTTACACCTTC.